What follows is one T cell receptor (beta chain) and its context. These data come from a study of blood T cell repertoires in COVID-19. For the study at large: Samples of COVID-19 (acute and convalescent) were obtained from the United States, Italy and Spain. PBMCs, B-cell-depleted T cells, or T cells were the source of the cDNA or gDNA that made up the material.

Authors' processing steps: The assay estimated nucleated cells by amplifying reference gene primers. The protocol was immunoSEQ multiplex PCR, while the TCRdb copy is restricted to in-frame clones and leaves out a portion. That table furnishes V, J and clone size, whereas the DNA furnished D and trimming. The top ten clones hold 0.95% of a sample with about 200,000 clones, 70% to 90% of them seen once. Enrollment of patients from Seattle took place during active infection, with longitudinal follow-up. The CDR3 has 16 residues. Germline-derived CDR1 and CDR2 are LGHDT and YNNKEL (reference sequence). The junction had 6 bases not matched to a gene; V was cut back by 2 bases and J by 3 bases.

This TCR derives from a man between 60 and 75 years old with COVID-19, enrolled during active disease. Sequencing was done on a sample of peripheral blood. J is TRBJ2-7 and V is TRBV3-1 (or the pseudogene TRBV3-2); the match to TRBD2 covers 11 bases. This CDR3 reads CASSQTTSGRHYEQYF. The CDR3 region has the DNA TGTGCCAGCAGCCAAACCACTAGCGGGAGACACTACGAGCAGTACTTC.